These T cell receptor beta chains were read from a single sample in a study of cytomegalovirus exposure and HLA in healthy donors. The method was immunoSEQ multiplex PCR; TCRdb's version includes in-frame clones alone and lacks a portion of them. This sample has about 210,000 clones, with roughly 82% found just once. Sequenced: PBMCs. These receptors came from a man aged 35-49 years in good health and CMV-seropositive. Each CDR3 is given with its conserved first and last residue. A D gene is named only where the DNA matches it firmly. The size entry is marked missing in some rows and otherwise reads once, few, many or a size class.

DNA	CDR3	J	length	size	D	V
TGTGCCAGCAGCTTAGTAGCGGGAGATTGGTACGAGCAGTACTTC	CASSLVAGDWYEQYF	TRBJ2-7	15	.	TRBD2	TRBV7-8
TGTGCCAGCTCACCCTACAGGGAACCCTCCTCTGGAAACACCATATATTTT	CASSPYREPSSGNTIYF	TRBJ1-3	17	.	.	TRBV18
TGTGCCAGCAGCTTTGGACTAGAAGCCACCGGGGAGCTGTTTTTT	CASSFGLEATGELFF	TRBJ2-2	15	few	TRBD2	TRBV7-3
TGTGCCAGCAGTGACGCGGAGAGCTCCTACAATGAGCAGTTCTTC	CASSDAESSYNEQFF	TRBJ2-1	15	.	.	TRBV25-1
TGTGCCAGCAGTGAACACATGTCAGGGGCTGGAAACACCATATATTTT	CASSEHMSGAGNTIYF	TRBJ1-3	16	.	.	TRBV6-1
TGTGCCAGCAGCGCCGGACTAGCGGGAAGTTACGAGCAGTACTTC	CASSAGLAGSYEQYF	TRBJ2-7	15	.	TRBD2	TRBV7-2
TGCAGCGGGGGGGATGACTCACAATTGGATGGCTACACCTTC	CSGGDDSQLDGYTF	TRBJ1-2	14	few	.	TRBV29-1
TGCGCCAGCAGCCAAGAGTCGGACTTCTATGGCTACACCTTC	CASSQESDFYGYTF	TRBJ1-2	14	.	.	TRBV4-1
TGTGCCAGCAGTGCTTACAGGGGCGATAATGAAAAACTGTTTTTT	CASSAYRGDNEKLFF	TRBJ1-4	15	.	TRBD1	TRBV25-1
TGTGCCAGAAGAGGTACCAACTATGGCTACACCTTC	CARRGTNYGYTF	TRBJ1-2	12	.	.	TRBV19
TGTGCCAGCAGCTCCCTTGAGTCGCCAGGAGATACGCAGTATTTT	CASSSLESPGDTQYF	TRBJ2-3	15	.	.	TRBV5-5
TGTGCCAGTTCCTCGACTAGCGGGATGTTAGATACGCAGTATTTT	CASSSTSGMLDTQYF	TRBJ2-3	15	.	TRBD2	TRBV14
TGTGCCAGCAGCGCCGGCGCGCAGGGTGTTCAGCCCCAGCATTTT	CASSAGAQGVQPQHF	TRBJ1-5	15	.	.	TRBV9
TGTGCCAGCAGCCATAAATACATGCTTAACTATGGCTACACCTTC	CASSHKYMLNYGYTF	TRBJ1-2	15	.	.	TRBV14
TGCGCCAGCAGCCTCGGGGGGCGCGGAGAGACCCAGTACTTC	CASSLGGRGETQYF	TRBJ2-5	14	.	.	TRBV4-1
TGTGCCATCAGTGACGCTAGCGGGGGCAATGAGCAGTTCTTC	CAISDASGGNEQFF	TRBJ2-1	14	once	TRBD2	TRBV10-3
TGCAGCGTAGCCGGGACACAAAGCTCTGGAAACACCATATATTTT	CSVAGTQSSGNTIYF	TRBJ1-3	15	.	.	TRBV29-1
TGTGCCAGCACCCAATCATGGGGGGACTACAATGAGCAGTTCTTC	CASTQSWGDYNEQFF	TRBJ2-1	15	.	.	TRBV7-9
TGTGCCAGCAGCTTAGGCGCGGGGGTTGAAGCTTTCTTT	CASSLGAGVEAFF	TRBJ1-1	13	.	.	TRBV7-3
TGTGCCAGCAGCTTGGGAGCCCCGGAGGACGAGCAGTACTTC	CASSLGAPEDEQYF	TRBJ2-7	14	few	.	TRBV7-9
TGTGCCAGCAGCGTCCTAACGGGACAGGGGGTTTCTGGGGCCAACGTCCTGACTTTC	CASSVLTGQGVSGANVLTF	TRBJ2-6	19	once	TRBD1	TRBV9
TGTGCCAGCAGTCCCACAGGGGGCGGCTACAATGAGCAGTTCTTC	CASSPTGGGYNEQFF	TRBJ2-1	15	.	TRBD1	TRBV5-6
TGTGCCAGCAGCCATACTAGCGGGAATGAGCAGTTCTTC	CASSHTSGNEQFF	TRBJ2-1	13	.	TRBD2	TRBV6-5
TGTGCCATCAAAGACACAGGGGGCGACGCTGAAGCTTTCTTT	CAIKDTGGDAEAFF	TRBJ1-1	14	few	TRBD1	TRBV10-3
TGTGCCAGCAGCTCCCGACTAGCGGGAGGATTTGATGAGCAGTTCTTC	CASSSRLAGGFDEQFF	TRBJ2-1	16	.	TRBD2	TRBV13
TGCAGCGGAAGACAGGGTCTAGATGAGCAGTTCTTC	CSGRQGLDEQFF	TRBJ2-1	12	.	TRBD1	TRBV29-1
TGTGCCAGCAGCACCATCTCCAGTCCCGGGGAGCTGTTTTTT	CASSTISSPGELFF	TRBJ2-2	14	few	.	TRBV27
TGTGCCAGCAGCCCTTGGGACAGTCCTTGGGGCTACACCTTC	CASSPWDSPWGYTF	TRBJ1-2	14	.	TRBD1	TRBV14
TGTGCCAGCAGCTTGGGGGGCGCGGGGGGCCTCACAGATACGCAGTATTTT	CASSLGGAGGLTDTQYF	TRBJ2-3	17	.	TRBD2	TRBV7-9
TGTGCCAGTAGTATTCGAGGGGGAGATACGCAGTATTTT	CASSIRGGDTQYF	TRBJ2-3	13	.	.	TRBV19
TGTGCCAGCAGCCAAGATGAGGGTCTGGAGGCACCCGGGGAGCTGTTTTTT	CASSQDEGLEAPGELFF	TRBJ2-2	17	.	.	TRBV4-2
TGCGCCAGCAGCCAAGATACAGGGGCGGGGTATTATGAAGCTTTCTTT	CASSQDTGAGYYEAFF	TRBJ1-1	16	.	TRBD1	TRBV4-1
TGTGCCAGTAGGGACAGGGGGGAAACCGGGGAGCTGTTTTTT	CASRDRGETGELFF	TRBJ2-2	14	.	TRBD1	TRBV19
TGTGCCAGCAGCGCGTCGACAGGGAGGGAGACCCAGTACTTC	CASSASTGRETQYF	TRBJ2-5	14	.	.	TRBV9
TGTGCCAGCAGCTTGATGGCGGGAGGGCTCTACGAGCAGTACTTC	CASSLMAGGLYEQYF	TRBJ2-7	15	.	TRBD2	TRBV5-4
TGTGCCAGCAGCTTACTCAGGGGGCCAGGTTACAGCAATGAGCAGTTCTTC	CASSLLRGPGYSNEQFF	TRBJ2-1	17	once	TRBD1	TRBV7-9
TGCGCCAGCAGCTTGGCAGGCGTAGCTGGAAACACCATATATTTT	CASSLAGVAGNTIYF	TRBJ1-3	15	.	.	TRBV5-1
TGTGCCAGTAGTATTACCAGGGCGAATGGCTACACCTTC	CASSITRANGYTF	TRBJ1-2	13	.	.	TRBV19
TGTGCCAGCAGCCCATTAGGGACTAGCGGCTACGAGCAGTACTTC	CASSPLGTSGYEQYF	TRBJ2-7	15	.	TRBD2	TRBV7-8
TGTGCCAGCAGCGTGCGCAGGTCCGTCGGCAATCAGCCCCAGCATTTT	CASSVRRSVGNQPQHF	TRBJ1-5	16	.	.	TRBV5-6
TGCAGCGTTGAAGATAATAGGTTTGGGGGAGGCCCCTACGAGCAGTACTTC	CSVEDNRFGGGPYEQYF	TRBJ2-7	17	.	.	TRBV29-1
TGTGCCAGCAGCTTGTCCGGGACAAGGGCATACCCCAGCAATCAGCCCCAGCATTTT	CASSLSGTRAYPSNQPQHF	TRBJ1-5	19	.	.	TRBV7-9
TGTGCCAGCAGTGACTCGATCGGGAGCCCCTACAATGAGCAGTTCTTC	CASSDSIGSPYNEQFF	TRBJ2-1	16	few	.	TRBV6-4
TGTGCCAGCAGCTCTATCGGGGAGCTGTTTTTT	CASSSIGELFF	TRBJ2-2	11	.	.	TRBV11-2
TGTGCCAGCAGGACTACAGGGGGCGGAGGCACTGAAGCTTTCTTT	CASRTTGGGGTEAFF	TRBJ1-1	15	.	TRBD1	TRBV2
TGTGCCAGCAGCCGAGCAGGGATGAACACTGAAGCTTTCTTT	CASSRAGMNTEAFF	TRBJ1-1	14	few	.	TRBV4-2
TGTGCCTGGAGCGAAAATCAGGGCTCTGAAGCTTTCTTT	CAWSENQGSEAFF	TRBJ1-1	13	.	.	TRBV30
TGCGCCAGCAGCAAGGACAGGACTAACTATGGCTACACCTTC	CASSKDRTNYGYTF	TRBJ1-2	14	.	TRBD1	TRBV5-1
TGCGCCAGCAGCTTGTTGATGACTAGCGAAACCTGGGGTGAGCAGTTCTTC	CASSLLMTSETWGEQFF	TRBJ2-1	17	.	TRBD2	TRBV5-1
TGTGCCAGCAGCTTGGGACAGGGTCTATTGATGGAGACCCAGTACTTC	CASSLGQGLLMETQYF	TRBJ2-5	16	.	TRBD1	TRBV5-8
TGTGCCAGCAGCTTAGCGCCTGCGGGAGGGCGGGAGACCCAGTACTTC	CASSLAPAGGRETQYF	TRBJ2-5	16	.	TRBD2	TRBV7-2
TGTGCCAGCAGCCGACCTTCAGCGGTTCCGAACACTGAAGCTTTCTTT	CASSRPSAVPNTEAFF	TRBJ1-1	16	.	.	TRBV7-8
TGTGCCAGCAGCTTAGGTTGGGGGGAGGAGGAGACCCAGTACTTC	CASSLGWGEEETQYF	TRBJ2-5	15	.	.	TRBV7-9
TGCGCCAGCAGCCGGGCCTGGGGGGGAAACACTGAAGCTTTCTTT	CASSRAWGGNTEAFF	TRBJ1-1	15	once	.	TRBV5-1
TGTGCCAGCTCACCTAGGACTAGCGGCGGTCTTAGCTCCTACAATGAGCAGTTCTTC	CASSPRTSGGLSSYNEQFF	TRBJ2-1	19	.	TRBD2	TRBV18